This T cell receptor beta chain was obtained from a study of T-cell memory formation after mild COVID-19. TCRdb reanalysed the 5' RACE reads using MiXCR and keeps one entry per CDR3 protein. The sample yields some 130,000 distinct CDR3 sequences, 15% to 20% seen once. CDR3 length: 15 residues. Trimming took 0 bases from V and 0 from J, leaving 8 bases between them. Germline loops: CDR1 SGHRS, CDR2 YFSETQ. This clonotype came up a few times. Its antigen is not identified. Study-wide points: CD4+ clones that contracted lay mainly in CM and EM; CD8+ ones lay in EMRA.

The sequenced sample was PBMCs or a T cell subset sorted from them (not recorded which). This clonotype was sampled from an adult woman who had mild COVID-19 (a few samples of this study predate the infection). Cell type and time point are not known. J is TRBJ2-3 and V is TRBV5-1; D ambiguous. The CDR3 DNA is TGCGCCAGCAGCTTGGTTGGCATTAGCACAGATACGCAGTATTTT. Translated, it gives CASSLVGISTDTQYF. The complete variable domain, with remaining parts taken from reference TRBV5-1 and TRBJ2-3, reads KAGVTQTPRYLIKTRGQQVTLSCSPISGHRSVSWYQQTPGQGLQFLFEYFSETQRNKGNFPGRFSGRQFSNSRSEMNVSTLELGDSALYLCASSLVGISTDTQYFGPGTRLTVL.